Shown below are 4 T cell receptor beta chains from a single sample sequenced in a study of T cell responses to AZD1222 COVID-19 vaccine. Repertoires were generated with immunoSEQ multiplex PCR, while TCRdb's copy carries only in-frame clones and drops some. Among about 92,000 clones listed, 90% were seen once. This specimen was peripheral blood, taken on day 0 of AZD1222 vaccination. These TCRs come from an adult in good health.

V gene TRBV28 combines with J gene TRBJ2-7, with D perhaps assigned TRBD1 or TRBD2 (5 bases each). CDR1 is MDHEN and CDR2 is SYDVKM in the germline V gene. CDR3 size: 14 residues. V was pared by 7 bases and J by 3 bases, with 16 bases between. In nucleotides, the CDR3 is TGTGCCAGCACCCAGCCGGGACCACGCTACGAGCAGTACTTC. Translating it yields CASTQPGPRYEQYF.

The rearrangement uses TRBV19 and TRBJ2-4; D may correspond to TRBD1 or TRBD2 (5 bases each). The CDR3 is 15 residues long. Trimming pared 0 bases from V and 7 bases from J, leaving 13 bases between. Per germline, CDR1 LNHDA and CDR2 SQIVND (reference sequence). DNA for the CDR3: TGTGCCAGTAGTATAGATGGGGGTACCCAGAACATTCAGTACTTC. Translated, it gives CASSIDGGTQNIQYF.

J is TRBJ2-7 and V is TRBV15; weak D call: TRBD1 (5 bases). Germline V lookup: CDR1 LNHNV, CDR2 YYDKDF (reference sequence). The CDR3 is made up of 14 amino acids. Between the trimmed V and J ends, which lost 0 bases and 1 base, there was a span of 7 bases. The CDR3 sequence is CATSRDRASYEQYF. Here the CDR3 DNA reads TGTGCCACCAGCAGAGACAGGGCTTCCTACGAGCAGTACTTC.

The V gene is TRBV6-1, the J gene TRBJ2-5; no definite D call. Germline loops: CDR1 MNHNS, CDR2 SASEGT. This CDR3 has 14 amino acids. With 1 base removed from V and 5 bases from J, the gap between germline ends came to 11 bases. The CDR3 here is CASSEGTAGETQYF. The CDR3 region has the DNA TGTGCCAGCAGTGAAGGTACGGCCGGGGAGACCCAGTACTTC.